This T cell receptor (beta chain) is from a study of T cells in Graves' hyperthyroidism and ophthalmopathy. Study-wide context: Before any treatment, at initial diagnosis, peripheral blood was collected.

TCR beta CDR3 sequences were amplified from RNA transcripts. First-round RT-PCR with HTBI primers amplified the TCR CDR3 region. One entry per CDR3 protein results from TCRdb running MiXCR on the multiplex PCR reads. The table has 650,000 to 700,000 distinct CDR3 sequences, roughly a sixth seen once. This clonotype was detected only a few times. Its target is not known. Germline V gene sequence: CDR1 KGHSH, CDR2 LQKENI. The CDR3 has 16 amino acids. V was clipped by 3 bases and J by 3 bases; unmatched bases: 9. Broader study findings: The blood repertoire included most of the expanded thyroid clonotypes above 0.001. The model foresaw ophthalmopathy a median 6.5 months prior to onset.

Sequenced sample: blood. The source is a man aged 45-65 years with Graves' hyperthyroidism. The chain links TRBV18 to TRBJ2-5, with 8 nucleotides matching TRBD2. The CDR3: CASSPRLAGLEETQYF. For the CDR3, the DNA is TGTGCCAGCTCACCTCGGCTAGCGGGCTTAGAAGAGACCCAGTACTTC.